This TCR beta chain was recovered during a study of cytomegalovirus exposure and HLA in healthy donors. General study points: In a later analysis, a missense DCLRE1C variant was linked to TCR beta V- and J-gene trimming. Of the V segments, some could not be distinguished, including TRBV6-2 and TRBV6-3, and were excluded.

The PCR had 60 Vbeta and 13 Jbeta primers. As originally analysed: Per a later analysis, the number of unique TCR beta chains was around 80 million, of which roughly 10 million were shared. Measured with immunoSEQ multiplex PCR; TCRdb has only the in-frame clones, and not every one. The V and J calls and clone size come from that table; D and trimming were worked out from the DNA. The sample contains approximately 67,000 clones, 65% to 70% of which appear only once. With regard to this clone: Its antigen is still unknown.

The V gene's germline CDR1 is MDHEN and CDR2 SYDVKM. V lost 5 bases and J lost 8, with 24 bases in between. CDR3 length: 16 amino acids. The chain is built from TRBV28 and TRBJ1-2; D remains unclear. The sample taken for sequencing was PBMCs. The source of this sequence is a woman aged 25 to 39 in good health and CMV-seronegative. As DNA, the CDR3 is TGTGCCAGCAGTCCGACCATGGGATACAGAACGGGAGGCTACACCTTC. Protein sequence: CASSPTMGYRTGGYTF.